The rows below give T cell receptor beta chains drawn from one sample of a study of blood T cell repertoires in COVID-19. TCRdb's copy holds only in-frame clones and misses some; the assay was immunoSEQ multiplex PCR. The sample lists fewer than 35,000 clones, over 75% occurring once. The sequencing sample was made of peripheral blood. These TCRs come from a man aged 80 or over with active COVID-19. CDR3s leave out the opening cysteine and the closing phenylalanine or tryptophan. Each record gives: V gene, CDR3 protein.

TRBV7-8	ASSLGQLLYGYT
TRBV11-2	ASSFDRADGYT
TRBV9	ASSTSGTGATDTQY
TRBV3-1/TRBV3-2	ASSPYRGYYSNQPQH
TRBV2	ASKQDRPSNYGYT
TRBV19	ASRTGGSYT
TRBV7-2	ASSPGQGGGYT
TRBV5-4	ASSRDLQGETQY
TRBV5-1	ASSFGLSPVSAF
TRBV12-3/TRBV12-4	ASRADRNSPLH
TRBV5-6	ASSKDSPYNEQF
TRBV10-3	AISDFFRGSYEQY
TRBV15	ATSRDQLNQPQH
TRBV4-1	ASSQEVQGIRY
TRBV11-3	ASSERGEADTQY
TRBV7-9	ASSLDGVYIDRDDEQY
TRBV28	ASRSTGRGDGNEQF
TRBV9	ASSVGGGETDTQY
TRBV6-5	ASRRSRSLGSPLH
TRBV7-9	ASSKDRGDTEAF
TRBV7-2	ASSEGQGQNSPLH
TRBV6-2/TRBV6-3	ASSTPLLRGISYEQY
TRBV24-1	ATSRTGGLGAQH
TRBV7-2	ASSLALTGAEQY
TRBV11-3	ASSLDGGSTDTQY
TRBV7-2	ASSPIGGTYGYT
TRBV2	ASSKGSAVNQPQH
TRBV11-2	ASSPIAGGIYEQY
TRBV6-5	ASQTSGGADTQY
TRBV20-1	SASLDTQQY
TRBV4-1	ASSQGGGSNQPQH
TRBV7-3	ASSLSAGARDTQY
TRBV30	AWREDRWGTIY
TRBV5-1	ASREGQVRREQY
TRBV3-1/TRBV3-2	ASSQAGSTDTQY
TRBV7-3	ASSLSGWGEPQH
TRBV14	ASSQGWTGERF
TRBV19	ASSLPWGQTNTEAF
TRBV11-1	ASSFAGTGNSPLH
TRBV20-1	SATAPGEQY
TRBV7-2	ASSLSVGQGAGYT
TRBV20-1	SASLSGPTDTQY
TRBV3-1/TRBV3-2	ASTPGLSADTQY
TRBV19	ASSMRGNSPLH
TRBV5-4	ASSMGLAGGGDTQY
TRBV4-3	ASSSRAGGPDADTQY
TRBV15	ATSRDGTGTTYEQY
TRBV2	ASREGEAGASYGELF
TRBV7-2	ASSLGRAETQY
TRBV14	ASSPPSGQGKNIQY
TRBV5-1	ASSLSGRQDQETQY
TRBV9	ASSPAATSGTDTQY
TRBV5-1	ASSSQPNTEAF